Following are 20 T cell receptor beta chains from one sample sequenced in a study of OX40 agonist ivuxolimab in advanced cancers. This table comes from immunoSEQ multiplex PCR, and its TCRdb copy is limited to in-frame clones, with some not included. Of about 83,000 clones listed, about 85% are singletons. This specimen was CD4+ or CD8+ T cells sorted from blood, taken in a trial of the OX40 agonist ivuxolimab. Receptors originate from an adult with an advanced solid tumor such as melanoma, head and neck, liver or kidney cancer.

In its sample, this clone was seen a few times. This sequence joins TRBV7-3 and TRBJ2-5, with D maybe TRBD2 (7 bases). The length of the CDR3 is 15 residues. The germline CDR1 and CDR2 sequences are SGHTA and FQGTGA. The ends were cut back, 0 bases at V and 5 bases at J, with 13 bases in the middle. CDR3 bases: TGTGCCAGCAGCTTAACTTCCGCGGGGGCGGAGACCCAGTACTTC. This codes for CASSLTSAGAETQYF.

In DNA, the CDR3 is TGTGCCAGTACCAACGGGGCCTACACTGAAGCTTTCTTT. It specifies CASTNGAYTEAFF. The chain combines TRBV19 with TRBJ1-1; TRBD1 might be the D (5 bases). Trimming pared 7 bases from V and 3 bases from J, leaving 12 bases between. The CDR3 runs to 13 residues. Germline CDR1 and CDR2: LNHDA and SQIVND (reference sequence).

V usage is TRBV9 and J usage is TRBJ2-3; D is uncertain. V lost 4 bases and J 5 bases, leaving 11 bases between the germline ends. CDR3 length: 13 residues. The germline V gene has CDR1 SGDLS and CDR2 YYNGEE. DNA for the CDR3: TGTGCCAGCAGCCTAAGTTCGGGAGATACGCAGTATTTT. The encoded protein is CASSLSSGDTQYF.

The CDR3 DNA reads TGTGCCAGCTCGGGGCAGCTCTCTAGGTATGGCTACACCTTC. Residues: CASSGQLSRYGYTF. This chain joins TRBV2 and TRBJ1-2; possibly TRBD1 for D (5 bases). Between the trimmed V and J ends, which lost 8 bases and 5 bases, there was a span of 18 bases. The CDR3 has 14 residues. The germline CDR1 and CDR2 sequences are SNHLY and FYNNEI.

The J gene is TRBJ1-4, the V gene TRBV7-9, with 8 bases matching TRBD1. The CDR3 is made up of 14 amino acids. The germline CDR1 and CDR2 sequences are SEHNR and FQNEAQ (reference sequence). With V trimmed by 5 bases and J by 7 bases, 6 bases remained unmatched. The CDR3 spells CASSASGTGEKLFF. CDR3 sequence (DNA): TGTGCCAGCAGCGCCTCCGGGACAGGTGAAAAACTGTTTTTT.

The chain employs TRBV7-2 and TRBJ2-4, with 9 positions matching TRBD1. The CDR3 spans 18 residues. V shed 4 bases, J shed 2 bases, and the junction held 12 bases outside the gene matches. The germline V gene encodes CDR1 SGHTA and CDR2 FQGNSA. CDR3 residues: CASSSFTGTGRPKNIQYF. Here the CDR3 DNA reads TGTGCCAGCAGCTCCTTCACCGGGACAGGGAGGCCCAAAAACATTCAGTACTTC.

This clone was counted a single time. The J gene is TRBJ2-2, the V gene TRBV5-1, with 9 bases aligning to TRBD2. Germline values: CDR1 SGHRS, CDR2 YFSETQ. V lost 4 bases to trimming and J lost 5 bases; unmatched junction nucleotides: 12. The CDR3 contains 17 residues. CDR3: CASSARLGGGATGELFF. CDR3 sequence (DNA): TGCGCCAGCAGCGCCCGACTTGGCGGGGGGGCAACCGGGGAGCTGTTTTTT.

The chain employs TRBV5-4 and TRBJ1-1; no clear D. Germline assignment: CDR1 SGHNT and CDR2 YYREEE (reference sequence). V was pared by 1 base and J by 9 bases, with 22 bases between. There are 16 residues in the CDR3. The CDR3 reads CASSLKLGVGATKAFF. The CDR3, as DNA: TGTGCCAGCAGCTTGAAGCTTGGGGTGGGCGCCACCAAAGCTTTCTTT.

The gene calls are TRBV7-2 and TRBJ2-5; 8 bases match TRBD1. Germline values: CDR1 SGHTA, CDR2 FQGNSA. The CDR3 spans 14 residues. The V gene end was trimmed by 5 bases and the J gene end by 5 bases; junction bases not matched to a gene: 7. The CDR3 region has the DNA TGTGCCAGCAGCCTCAGGACAGGGAGGGAGACCCAGTACTTC. It translates to CASSLRTGRETQYF.

V and J are TRBV9 and TRBJ2-3, with 8 nucleotides matching TRBD2. After removal of 3 bases from V and 1 base from J, the junction contained 1 base not matched to a gene. Per the germline V gene, CDR1 is SGDLS and CDR2 is YYNGEE. This CDR3 has 14 residues. CDR3 nucleotides: TGTGCCAGCAGCGCGGGACTAGGCACAGATACGCAGTATTTT. Translated, it gives CASSAGLGTDTQYF.

The gene calls are TRBV5-1 and TRBJ1-1; 7 bases match TRBD1. CDR3 length: 14 residues. Germline loops: CDR1 SGHRS, CDR2 YFSETQ. The V segment lost 4 bases and the J segment 7 bases; nucleotides outside the gene matches: 10. This CDR3 reads CASSVTGTASEAFF. The CDR3, as DNA: TGCGCCAGCAGCGTAACCGGGACAGCGAGTGAAGCTTTCTTT. The full variable domain, completed using reference TRBV5-1 and TRBJ1-1, is KAGVTQTPRYLIKTRGQQVTLSCSPISGHRSVSWYQQTPGQGLQFLFEYFSETQRNKGNFPGRFSGRQFSNSRSEMNVSTLELGDSALYLCASSVTGTASEAFFGQGTRLTVV.

V and J are TRBV5-1 and TRBJ2-7; the D call may be TRBD1 or TRBD2 (6 bases each). The CDR3 covers 14 residues. The germline V gene encodes CDR1 SGHRS and CDR2 YFSETQ. Trimming cost V 4 bases and J 3 bases, with 14 bases left between them. For the CDR3, the DNA is TGCGCCAGCAGCCCTGGACTACAGGGCTACGAGCAGTACTTC. This translates into CASSPGLQGYEQYF. The full variable domain, its missing parts supplied by reference TRBV5-1 and TRBJ2-7, is KAGVTQTPRYLIKTRGQQVTLSCSPISGHRSVSWYQQTPGQGLQFLFEYFSETQRNKGNFPGRFSGRQFSNSRSEMNVSTLELGDSALYLCASSPGLQGYEQYFGPGTRLTVT.

This rearrangement joins TRBV4-3 to TRBJ2-1; 8 bases fit TRBD2. Per germline, CDR1 LGHNA and CDR2 YSLEER. The trim removed 0 bases at V and 9 bases at J, leaving 7 bases unmatched. This CDR3 has 15 amino acids. The CDR3: CASSQEFGGASEQFF. Written as DNA, the CDR3 is TGCGCCAGCAGCCAAGAATTCGGGGGGGCGAGTGAGCAGTTCTTC.

This chain connects TRBV6-1 to TRBJ1-2; D might be TRBD1 (6 bases). Germline-derived CDR1 and CDR2 are MNHNS and SASEGT. There are 14 residues in the CDR3. Deletions cut 6 bases from V and 6 bases from J, with 17 bases between. As DNA, the CDR3 is TGTGCCAGCAGCGAACGGGGGGCGCGGGATGGCTACACCTTC. The encoded protein is CASSERGARDGYTF.

This clone appeared a few times. This chain connects TRBV6-1 to TRBJ1-1; 7 bases align to TRBD1. J lost 0 bases, V lost 2 bases, and 6 bases had no gene match. This CDR3 is built from 16 residues. CDR1 is MNHNS, CDR2 SASEGT, per germline. In DNA, the CDR3 is TGTGCCAGCAGTGAAAGGTCAGGGGGGTTGAACACTGAAGCTTTCTTT. It translates to CASSERSGGLNTEAFF.

This chain connects TRBV6-4 to TRBJ1-5; no definite D call. Deletions cut 5 bases from V and 6 bases from J, with 14 bases between. This CDR3 has 14 amino acids. The germline V gene encodes CDR1 MRHNA and CDR2 SNTAGT. The CDR3 region is CASSQDGFGQPQHF. The CDR3 DNA sequence: TGTGCCAGCAGTCAGGACGGATTTGGTCAGCCCCAGCATTTT.

J is TRBJ1-5 and V is TRBV12-5; D may be TRBD1 (6 bases). The CDR3 loop spans 16 amino acids. Per the germline V gene, CDR1 is LGHNT and CDR2 is FRNRAP. Trimming removed 5 bases from V and 5 bases from J, with 19 bases in between. Here the CDR3 DNA reads TGTGCTAGTGGTGGGACACAGGGTAGGGGTCATCAGCCCCAGCATTTT. This codes for CASGGTQGRGHQPQHF. Full variable domain (rest looked up from reference TRBV12-5 and TRBJ1-5): DARVTQTPRHKVTEMGQEVTMRCQPILGHNTVFWYRQTMMQGLELLAYFRNRAPLDDSGMPKDRFSAEMPDATLATLKIQPSEPRDSAVYFCASGGTQGRGHQPQHFGDGTRLSIL.

The chain carries TRBV30 and TRBJ2-2, with a possible D match to TRBD2 (5 bases). CDR3 length: 15 residues. V was trimmed by 1 base and J by 3 bases, leaving 12 bases between them. Germline V gene sequence: CDR1 GTSNPN, CDR2 SVGIG (reference sequence). In nucleotides, the CDR3 is TGTGCCTGGAGTGCCGGGATAGATTACACCGGGGAGCTGTTTTTT. It translates to CAWSAGIDYTGELFF. The variable domain in full, with the rest retrieved from reference TRBV30 and TRBJ2-2, is SQTIHQWPATLVQPVGSPLSLECTVEGTSNPNLYWYRQAAGRGLQLLFYSVGIGQISSEVPQNLSASRPQDRQFILSSKKLLLSDSGFYLCAWSAGIDYTGELFFGEGSRLTVL.

This chain joins TRBV6-6 and TRBJ2-1, with 7 positions matching TRBD2. V shed 4 bases and J 1 base; nucleotides not matched to a gene: 4. Per the germline V gene, CDR1 is MNHNY and CDR2 is SVGAGI (reference sequence). The CDR3 is 15 residues long. The CDR3 protein is CASSLSGDSYNEQFF. The CDR3 DNA sequence: TGTGCCAGCAGTTTAAGCGGGGATTCCTACAATGAGCAGTTCTTC.

V gene TRBV7-2 combines with J gene TRBJ2-3, with 11 bases aligning to TRBD2. The V gene's germline CDR1 is SGHTA and CDR2 FQGNSA. V lost 5 bases to trimming and J lost 6 bases; unmatched junction nucleotides: 10. The CDR3 extends over 16 amino acids. The CDR3 DNA reads as TGTGCCAGCAGCCCACAACTAGCGGGGGAATGGGATACGCAGTATTTT. This encodes CASSPQLAGEWDTQYF.